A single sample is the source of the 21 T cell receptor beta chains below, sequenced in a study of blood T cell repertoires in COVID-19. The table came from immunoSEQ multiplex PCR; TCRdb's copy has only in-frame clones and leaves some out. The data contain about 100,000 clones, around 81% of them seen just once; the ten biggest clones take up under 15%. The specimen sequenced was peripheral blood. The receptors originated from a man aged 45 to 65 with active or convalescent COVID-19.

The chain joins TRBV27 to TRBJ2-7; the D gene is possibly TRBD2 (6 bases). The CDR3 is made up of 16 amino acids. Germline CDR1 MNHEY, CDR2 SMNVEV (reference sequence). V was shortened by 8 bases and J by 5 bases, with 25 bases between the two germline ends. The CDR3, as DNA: TGTGCCAGCTCGGAAGGGTCGGGAGCTAGCGCGGACGAGCAGTACTTC. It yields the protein CASSEGSGASADEQYF.

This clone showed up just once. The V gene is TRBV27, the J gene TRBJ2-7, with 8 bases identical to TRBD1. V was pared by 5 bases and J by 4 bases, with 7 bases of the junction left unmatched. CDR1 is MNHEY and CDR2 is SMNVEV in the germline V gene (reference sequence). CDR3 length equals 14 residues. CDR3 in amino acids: CASSPRQGPYEQYF. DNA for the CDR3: TGTGCCAGCAGTCCCAGACAGGGGCCGTACGAGCAGTACTTC.

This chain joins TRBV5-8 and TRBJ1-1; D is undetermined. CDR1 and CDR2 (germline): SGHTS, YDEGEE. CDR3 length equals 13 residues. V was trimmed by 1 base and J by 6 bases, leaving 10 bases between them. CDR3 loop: CASSLYGQAEAFF. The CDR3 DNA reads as TGTGCCAGCAGCTTGTATGGGCAGGCTGAAGCTTTCTTT.

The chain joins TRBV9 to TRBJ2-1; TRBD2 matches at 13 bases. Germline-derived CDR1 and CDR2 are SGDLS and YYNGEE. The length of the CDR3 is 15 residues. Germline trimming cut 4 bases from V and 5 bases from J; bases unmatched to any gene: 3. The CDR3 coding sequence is TGTGCCAGCAGCTATGGACTAGCGGGAGACAATGAGCAGTTCTTC. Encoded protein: CASSYGLAGDNEQFF.

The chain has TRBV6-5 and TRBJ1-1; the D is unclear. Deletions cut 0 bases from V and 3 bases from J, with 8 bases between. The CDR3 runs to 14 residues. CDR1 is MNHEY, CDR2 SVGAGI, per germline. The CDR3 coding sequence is TGTGCCAGCAGTTACTCCCGGGTACACACTGAAGCTTTCTTT. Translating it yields CASSYSRVHTEAFF.

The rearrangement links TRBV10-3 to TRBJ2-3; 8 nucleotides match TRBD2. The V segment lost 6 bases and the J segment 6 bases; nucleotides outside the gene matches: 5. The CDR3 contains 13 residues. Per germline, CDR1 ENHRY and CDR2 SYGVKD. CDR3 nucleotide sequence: TGTGCCATCAGGACGGGAGGGGCGGATACGCAGTATTTT. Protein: CAIRTGGADTQYF.

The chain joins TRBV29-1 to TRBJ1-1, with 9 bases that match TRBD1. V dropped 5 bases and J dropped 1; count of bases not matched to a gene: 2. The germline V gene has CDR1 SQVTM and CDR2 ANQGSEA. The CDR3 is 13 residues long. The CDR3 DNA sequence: TGCAGCGTTCTGACAGGGGGGAACACTGAAGCTTTCTTT. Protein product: CSVLTGGNTEAFF.

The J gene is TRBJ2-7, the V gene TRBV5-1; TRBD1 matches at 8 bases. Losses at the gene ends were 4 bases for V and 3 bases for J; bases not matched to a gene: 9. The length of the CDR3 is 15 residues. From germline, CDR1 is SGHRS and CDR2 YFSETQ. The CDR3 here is CASSRDRGKDYEQYF. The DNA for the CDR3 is TGCGCCAGCAGCCGCGACAGGGGAAAAGACTACGAGCAGTACTTC.

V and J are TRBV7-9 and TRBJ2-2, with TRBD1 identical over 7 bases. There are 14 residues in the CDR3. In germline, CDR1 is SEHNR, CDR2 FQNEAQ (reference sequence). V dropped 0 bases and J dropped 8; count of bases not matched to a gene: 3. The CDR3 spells CASSLASTGGELFF. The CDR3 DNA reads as TGTGCCAGCAGCTTAGCGTCGACAGGGGGGGAGCTGTTTTTT.

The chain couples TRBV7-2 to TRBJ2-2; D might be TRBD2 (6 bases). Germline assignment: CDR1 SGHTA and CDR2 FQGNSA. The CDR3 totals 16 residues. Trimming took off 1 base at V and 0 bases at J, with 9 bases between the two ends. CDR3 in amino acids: CASSLVIAANTGELFF. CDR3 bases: TGTGCCAGCAGCTTAGTCATAGCGGCGAACACCGGGGAGCTGTTTTTT.

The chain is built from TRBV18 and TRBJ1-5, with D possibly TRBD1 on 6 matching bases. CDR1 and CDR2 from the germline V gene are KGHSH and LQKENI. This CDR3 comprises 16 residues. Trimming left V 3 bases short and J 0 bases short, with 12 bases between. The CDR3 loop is CASSPLQGASNQPQHF. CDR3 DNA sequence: TGTGCCAGCTCACCGTTACAGGGAGCTAGCAATCAGCCCCAGCATTTT.

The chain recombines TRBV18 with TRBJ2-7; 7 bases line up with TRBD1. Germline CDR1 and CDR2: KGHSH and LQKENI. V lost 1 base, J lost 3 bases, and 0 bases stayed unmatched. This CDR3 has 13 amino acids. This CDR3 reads CASSPRDSYEQYF. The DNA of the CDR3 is TGTGCCAGCTCACCACGGGACAGCTACGAGCAGTACTTC.

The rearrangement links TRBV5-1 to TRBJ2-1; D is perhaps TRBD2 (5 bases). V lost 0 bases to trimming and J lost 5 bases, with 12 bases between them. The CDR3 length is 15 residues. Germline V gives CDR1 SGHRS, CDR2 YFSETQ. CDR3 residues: CASSLGGPRNNEQFF. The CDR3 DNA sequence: TGCGCCAGCAGCTTGGGCGGGCCCAGAAACAATGAGCAGTTCTTC.

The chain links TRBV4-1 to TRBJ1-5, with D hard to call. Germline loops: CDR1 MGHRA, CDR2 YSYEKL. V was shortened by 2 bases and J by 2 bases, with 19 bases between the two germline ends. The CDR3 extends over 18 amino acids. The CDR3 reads CASSQSNWLGAGNQPQHF. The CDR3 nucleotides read TGCGCCAGCAGCCAATCCAACTGGTTGGGCGCTGGCAATCAGCCCCAGCATTTT.

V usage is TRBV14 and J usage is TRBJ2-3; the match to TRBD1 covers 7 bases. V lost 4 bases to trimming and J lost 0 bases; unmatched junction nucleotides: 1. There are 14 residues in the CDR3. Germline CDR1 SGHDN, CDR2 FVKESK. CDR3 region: CASSRDSSTDTQYF. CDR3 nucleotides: TGTGCCAGCAGCCGGGACAGCAGCACAGATACGCAGTATTTT.

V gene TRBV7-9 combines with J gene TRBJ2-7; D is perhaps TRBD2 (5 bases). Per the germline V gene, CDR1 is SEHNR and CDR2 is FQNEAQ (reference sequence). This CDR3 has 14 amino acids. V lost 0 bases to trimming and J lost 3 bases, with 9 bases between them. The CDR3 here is CASSLAGANYEQYF. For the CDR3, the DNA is TGTGCCAGCAGCTTAGCGGGAGCAAACTACGAGCAGTACTTC.

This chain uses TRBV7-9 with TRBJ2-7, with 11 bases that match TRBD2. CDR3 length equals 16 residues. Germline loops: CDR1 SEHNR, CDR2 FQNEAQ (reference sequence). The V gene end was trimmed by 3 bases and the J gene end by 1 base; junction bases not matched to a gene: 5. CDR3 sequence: CASSLGLAGGSYEQYF. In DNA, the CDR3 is TGTGCCAGCAGCTTGGGGCTAGCGGGAGGTTCCTACGAGCAGTACTTC.

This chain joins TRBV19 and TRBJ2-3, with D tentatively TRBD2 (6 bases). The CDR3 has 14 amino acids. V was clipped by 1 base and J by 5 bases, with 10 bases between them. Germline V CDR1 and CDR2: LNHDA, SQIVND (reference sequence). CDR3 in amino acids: CASSIVGSGDTQYF. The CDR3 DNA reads TGTGCCAGTAGTATAGTCGGGAGTGGAGATACGCAGTATTTT.

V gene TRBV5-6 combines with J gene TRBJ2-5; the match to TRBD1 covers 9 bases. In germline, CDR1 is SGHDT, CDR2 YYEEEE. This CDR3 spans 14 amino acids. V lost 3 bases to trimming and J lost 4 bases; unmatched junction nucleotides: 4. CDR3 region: CASSSGTGLETQYF. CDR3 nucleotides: TGTGCCAGCAGCTCCGGGACAGGGCTAGAGACCCAGTACTTC.

The CDR3 bases are TGTGCCAGCAGTTTGTCAGGGGCCCATGGCTACACCTTC. Its protein is CASSLSGAHGYTF. The rearrangement links TRBV12-3 or TRBV12-4 to TRBJ1-2, with D perhaps TRBD1 (6 bases). The CDR3 is made up of 13 amino acids. Deletions cut 3 bases from V and 6 bases from J, with 11 bases between.

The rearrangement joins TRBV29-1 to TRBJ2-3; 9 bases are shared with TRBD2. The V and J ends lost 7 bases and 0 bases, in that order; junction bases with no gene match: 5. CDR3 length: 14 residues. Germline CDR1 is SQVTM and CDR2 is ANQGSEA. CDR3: CSAPTSGSTDTQYF. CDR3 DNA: TGCAGCGCCCCGACTAGCGGTAGCACAGATACGCAGTATTTT.